This T cell receptor beta chain was recovered during a study of shared clonotypes between healthy human individuals. In the sorted-subset replicate PCRs, 200 ng DNA, around 30,000 T cell genomes, was used. TCRdb's table, derived via immunoSEQ multiplex PCR, lists solely in-frame clones and lacks some. This sample has approximately 2.4 million clones, with roughly 95% found just once. Germline V gene sequence: CDR1 SGHAT, CDR2 FQNNGV. Trimming took 3 bases from V and 2 from J, leaving 7 bases between them. The length of the CDR3 is 13 residues. A remark on this clone: What it binds is unknown. Other nucleotide sequences from this sample produce the same CDR3.

Findings of the study overall: Deeper or shallower sequencing was expected to change how clonotypes are shared among donors.

Sequencing was done on a sample of naive CD4+ T cells sorted from blood. Subset noted: CD45RA+ positively selected. This TCR was recovered from a young man in good health. J is TRBJ2-5 and V is TRBV11-2; D unresolved. This CDR3 is CASSFGQQETQYF. CDR3 DNA sequence: TGTGCCAGCAGCTTCGGGCAGCAAGAGACCCAGTACTTC.